Presented here are 3 T cell receptor beta chains from one specimen sequenced in a study of OX40 agonist ivuxolimab in advanced cancers. Libraries were constructed by the immunoSEQ multiplex PCR assay. What TCRdb holds here is the immuneACCESS table cut down to in-frame rearrangements. Part of the clones is not present; checked against another copy, under half of the missing clones reflect an unresolved V gene, and the others are unexplained. Counted in this sample were about 20,000 clones; roughly four fifths of them appeared once. The biggest ten clones account for 16% of the sample. The sequences come from CD4+ or CD8+ T cells sorted from blood, collected in a trial of the OX40 agonist ivuxolimab. The source is an adult with an advanced solid tumor such as melanoma, head and neck, liver or kidney cancer.

This clone was seen just once. The chain is built from TRBV7-2 and TRBJ1-5, with no clear D. Trimming cost V 1 base and J 6 bases, with 7 bases left between them. Per the germline V gene, CDR1 is SGHTA and CDR2 is FQGNSA. The CDR3 has 13 residues. CDR3 region: CASSLVNSQPQHF. The CDR3 DNA reads as TGTGCCAGCAGCTTAGTTAATAGTCAGCCCCAGCATTTT.

The rearrangement uses TRBV28 and TRBJ1-2; TRBD1 matches 7 bases. CDR3 length: 13 residues. With 8 bases clipped from V and 3 bases from J, the junction kept 6 bases outside the gene matches. In germline, CDR1 is MDHEN, CDR2 SYDVKM. The CDR3 region is CASSRDRDYGYTF. CDR3 nucleotides: TGTGCCAGCTCCCGGGACAGAGACTATGGCTACACCTTC.

This rearrangement joins TRBV7-3 to TRBJ2-1; D gene ambiguous. Looked up from germline, CDR1 is SGHTA and CDR2 is FQGTGA. This CDR3 is 15 amino acids long. V shed 2 bases and J shed 4 bases, with 12 bases lying between them. In nucleotides, the CDR3 is TGTGCCAGCAGCTTAGAGGCTATACAATACAATGAGCAGTTCTTC. Translated, it gives CASSLEAIQYNEQFF.